These 18 T cell receptor beta chains were all obtained from the same sample, sequenced in a study of response to subunit inactivated influenza vaccine (dated by TCRdb to between 2018 and 2020). Libraries were prepared through RT-PCR. For sequencing, an Illumina HiSeq 2500 was employed. TCRdb reran the public reads through fastp at Q25 and MiXCR, keeping productive beta chains. Each entry is one CDR3 protein sequence, shown with its most common DNA and genes. The table for this sample lists about 540,000 distinct CDR3 sequences; approximately 24% of them were counted only once. Approximately 3% of the sample lies in the top ten. These records were also assigned to another study, of T cells expressing NK-cell markers. As the second publication notes: TCR beta cDNA libraries were prepared using 5'RACE template switching, which introduced a universal primer site and unique molecular identifiers.

Material: CD4+ T cells sorted from PBMCs, obtained 12 days after vaccination. All receptors come from a man in his fifties who received an inactivated influenza vaccine. Donor details come from another sample of the same person, matched by shared clones.

This clonotype has just a few counts. The V call is TRBV7-9, the J call TRBJ2-3; 8 bases agree with TRBD2. The V and J ends lost 5 bases and 2 bases, in that order; junction bases with no gene match: 6. The CDR3 consists of 15 residues. CDR1 SEHNR and CDR2 FQNEAQ come from the germline V gene (reference sequence). The CDR3: CASSPERGYTDTQYF. CDR3 nucleotides: TGTGCCAGCAGCCCCGAGCGGGGGTACACAGATACGCAGTATTTT.

This clonotype was counted between two and nine times. The chain links TRBV20-1 to TRBJ2-1, with TRBD2 identical over 8 bases. V shed 6 bases, J shed 1 base, and the junction held 5 bases outside the gene matches. The CDR3 loop spans 14 amino acids. Germline values: CDR1 DFQATT, CDR2 SNEGSKA (reference sequence). Here the CDR3 DNA reads TGCAGTGCCTCCGGGACTAGGTCCTACAATGAGCAGTTCTTC. As protein: CSASGTRSYNEQFF.

This clonotype was observed a handful of times. The chain joins TRBV7-6 to TRBJ1-3; D uncertain. CDR1 is SGHVS, CDR2 FNYEAQ, per germline. The CDR3 is made up of 15 amino acids. V was cut by 5 bases and J by 0 bases, with 11 bases left in between. The CDR3, as DNA: TGTGCCAGCAGCCCCGTATTACGCTCTGGAAACACCATATATTTT. Its translation is CASSPVLRSGNTIYF.

The rearrangement links TRBV7-6 to TRBJ2-3; TRBD2 agrees at 7 bases. Trimming removed 3 bases from V and 8 bases from J; junction bases left unmatched: 5. CDR1 and CDR2 from the germline V gene are SGHVS and FNYEAQ. The CDR3 runs 13 residues. CDR3 protein: CASSLLAGATQYF. The DNA for the CDR3 is TGTGCCAGCAGCTTGCTCGCGGGAGCTACGCAGTATTTT.

The V gene is TRBV25-1, the J gene TRBJ2-5; D is perhaps TRBD1 or TRBD2 (5 bases each). Germline CDR1 and CDR2: MGHDK and SYGVNS. The CDR3 covers 15 residues. Between the trimmed V and J ends, which lost 4 bases and 5 bases, there was a span of 17 bases. CDR3 in DNA: TGTGCCAGCAGTGCTGAGGGACGTCTCCGGGAGACCCAGTACTTC. Its protein product is CASSAEGRLRETQYF.

This clonotype appeared a few times. V usage is TRBV28 and J usage is TRBJ2-3, with 11 bases lining up with TRBD2. Germline V gene sequence: CDR1 MDHEN, CDR2 SYDVKM. Trimming took 2 bases from V and 6 from J; bases not matched to a gene: 4. The CDR3 runs to 15 residues. In DNA, the CDR3 is TGTGCCAGCAGTTTAAGGACTAGCGGGTGGGATACGCAGTATTTT. Encoded protein: CASSLRTSGWDTQYF.

The chain carries TRBV11-3 and TRBJ2-2; the D gene is possibly TRBD1 (6 bases). V shed 0 bases and J shed 7 bases, with 9 bases lying between them. Per the germline V gene, CDR1 is SGHNT and CDR2 is YENEEA. The CDR3 runs 14 residues. CDR3 protein: CASSLDRGHGELFF. CDR3 nucleotides: TGTGCCAGCAGCTTAGACAGGGGTCACGGGGAGCTGTTTTTT.

The chain employs TRBV30 and TRBJ2-7; 9 nucleotides agree with TRBD2. Germline V gene lookup returns CDR1 GTSNPN and CDR2 SVGIG (reference sequence). V dropped 0 bases and J dropped 0; count of bases not matched to a gene: 9. This CDR3 has 17 residues. CDR3 nucleotide sequence: TGTGCCTGGAGTGTTGAGCGGGGGGCGTCAAGCTCCTACGAGCAGTACTTC. Protein sequence: CAWSVERGASSSYEQYF.

This clonotype was picked up a small number of times. The chain employs TRBV7-9 and TRBJ2-2; 7 positions match TRBD1. The CDR3 totals 15 residues. J was trimmed by 9 bases and V by 3 bases; bases with no gene match: 10. CDR1 SEHNR and CDR2 FQNEAQ come from the germline V gene (reference sequence). The CDR3 sequence: CASSFGDRIVRELFF. The DNA for the CDR3 is TGTGCCAGCAGCTTTGGGGACAGAATTGTTCGGGAGCTGTTTTTT.

The chain carries TRBV6-5 and TRBJ2-1; D unresolved. This CDR3 comprises 14 residues. CDR1 and CDR2 from the germline V gene are MNHEY and SVGAGI. The ends were cut back, 2 bases at V and 7 bases at J, with 12 bases in the middle. The chain's CDR3 is CASSYETARNEQFF. For the CDR3, the DNA is TGTGCCAGCAGTTACGAGACTGCTCGAAATGAGCAGTTCTTC.

This clonotype was counted only a few times. V is TRBV20-1 and J is TRBJ2-3, with 15 bases matching TRBD2. The germline gives CDR1 DFQATT, CDR2 SNEGSKA (reference sequence). After removal of 6 bases from V and 1 base from J, the junction contained 5 bases not matched to a gene. CDR3 size: 16 residues. CDR3 nucleotide sequence: TGCAGTGCCGGACTAGCGGGGGGGTCCCGCACAGATACGCAGTATTTT. It encodes CSAGLAGGSRTDTQYF.

This clonotype appeared a few times. The chain joins TRBV24-1 to TRBJ2-7; D could derive from TRBD1 or TRBD2 (5 bases each). The CDR3 loop spans 12 amino acids. The germline V and J ends were trimmed by 4 bases and 7 bases, with 10 bases remaining between them. Germline CDR1 and CDR2: KGHDR and SFDVKD. Here the CDR3 reads CATSEPGREQYF. For the CDR3, the DNA is TGTGCCACCAGTGAGCCGGGACGGGAGCAGTACTTC.

There are a few counts of this clonotype. The chain employs TRBV18 and TRBJ2-4; tentatively, D is TRBD1 (6 bases). Germline CDR1 KGHSH, CDR2 LQKENI. This CDR3 is 16 amino acids long. The ends were cut back, 2 bases at V and 1 base at J, with 12 bases in the middle. The CDR3 loop reads CASSPGAGEAKNIQYF. In DNA form, the CDR3 reads TGTGCCAGCTCACCAGGGGCAGGGGAGGCCAAAAACATTCAGTACTTC.

There are a few counts of this clonotype. This chain connects TRBV7-2 to TRBJ2-1; 14 bases agree with TRBD2. The CDR3 has 15 residues. The ends lost 5 bases at V and 12 bases at J; junction bases unmatched: 9. CDR1 is SGHTA, CDR2 FQGNSA, per germline. CDR3 nucleotides: TGTGCCAGCAGCCCTGGGACTAGCGGGAGAACCCCGCAGTTCTTC. This translates into CASSPGTSGRTPQFF.

The chain joins TRBV5-1 to TRBJ2-7, with D possibly being TRBD2 (6 bases). The V and J ends lost 6 bases and 2 bases respectively, with 12 bases between them. The CDR3 loop spans 13 amino acids. Germline V CDR1 and CDR2: SGHRS, YFSETQ. The chain's CDR3 is CASTSGVTYEQYF. In DNA, the CDR3 is TGCGCCAGCACCTCGGGGGTCACCTACGAGCAGTACTTC. The entire variable domain, with the rest obtained from reference TRBV5-1 and TRBJ2-7, is as follows: KAGVTQTPRYLIKTRGQQVTLSCSPISGHRSVSWYQQTPGQGLQFLFEYFSETQRNKGNFPGRFSGRQFSNSRSEMNVSTLELGDSALYLCASTSGVTYEQYFGPGTRLTVT.

The chain recombines TRBV28 with TRBJ2-7; 7 bases are shared with TRBD1. Losses at the gene ends were 7 bases for V and 5 bases for J; bases not matched to a gene: 14. Looked up from germline, CDR1 is MDHEN and CDR2 is SYDVKM. The CDR3 consists of 15 residues. The DNA of the CDR3 is TGTGCCAGCAAATTAGCAGGGGGAGATTTCAACGAGCAGTACTTC. Its translation: CASKLAGGDFNEQYF.

In DNA, the CDR3 is TGCGCCAGCAGTGGTGGTACAGTTCGAGAGACCCAGTACTTC. This codes for CASSGGTVRETQYF. The chain combines TRBV5-1 with TRBJ2-5; D is undetermined. The CDR3 loop spans 14 amino acids. Trimming stripped 5 bases from V and 4 bases from J, with 15 bases between. Germline V gives CDR1 SGHRS, CDR2 YFSETQ.

This clonotype was detected a few times. The genes are TRBV5-1 and TRBJ2-2; weak D call: TRBD2 (6 bases). Germline CDR1 reads SGHRS; CDR2 reads YFSETQ. CDR3 length: 15 residues. The V gene lost 4 bases and the J gene lost 7 bases, with 17 bases spanning the gap. For the CDR3, the DNA is TGCGCCAGCAGCAAGAGGAGGGTTTCGGACGGGGAGCTGTTTTTT. This gives the protein CASSKRRVSDGELFF.